A selection of T cell receptor beta chains follows, all from one sample in a study of persistence of HIV-infected CD4 T cells. Assay used: immunoSEQ multiplex PCR; TCRdb lists only in-frame clones, some missing. Found here are around 20,000 clones, about 80% of them singletons; the top ten hold 6.5% to 8.5%. Their cognate antigens are unknown. This specimen consisted of CD4+ T cells sorted from PBMCs after approximately 20-hour stimulation, obtained from a patient who received antiretroviral therapy. Receptors were obtained from an adult man with HIV who was CMV-seropositive. The CDR3 runs from the conserved cysteine through the conserved F or W. Each record gives: D gene, clone size, V gene, J gene, CDR3 protein, CDR3 DNA. A D gene is named only where the DNA matches it firmly. Rows give clone size only sometimes, using once, few, many, or a class for an expanded clone.

.,.,TRBV21-1,TRBJ2-1,CASSPISGAGEQFF,TGTGCCAGCAGCCCCATTTCGGGGGCGGGTGAGCAGTTCTTC
.,once,TRBV6-1,TRBJ2-7,CASRGQNYEQYF,TGTGCCAGCAGAGGACAGAACTACGAGCAGTACTTC
.,.,TRBV5-5,TRBJ2-2,CASSFGSTNTGELFF,TGTGCCAGCAGCTTTGGGTCCACGAACACCGGGGAGCTGTTTTTT
.,.,TRBV5-4,TRBJ2-3,CASSRQAASTDTQYF,TGTGCCAGCAGCCGACAGGCTGCTAGCACAGATACGCAGTATTTT
TRBD1,.,TRBV6-5,TRBJ2-1,CASRGTGVNNEQFF,TGTGCCAGCAGGGGGACAGGGGTTAACAATGAGCAGTTCTTC
TRBD2,.,TRBV7-9,TRBJ2-1,CASSFRTSGGNEQFF,TGTGCCAGCAGCTTCCGGACTAGCGGGGGGAACGAGCAGTTCTTC
.,.,TRBV19,TRBJ2-1,CASSTLDRRDEQFF,TGTGCCAGTAGTACCCTGGACAGACGAGATGAGCAGTTCTTC
.,.,TRBV7-6,TRBJ1-2,CASSLGGGYGYTF,TGTGCCAGCAGCTTAGGGGGGGGCTATGGCTACACCTTC
.,.,TRBV30,TRBJ1-5,CAWSARGTQPQHF,TGTGCCTGGAGTGCCCGGGGAACTCAGCCCCAGCATTTT
.,.,TRBV3-1/TRBV3-2,TRBJ2-1,CASSQDPLPSDEQFF,TGTGCCAGCAGCCAAGATCCTCTCCCTTCCGATGAGCAGTTCTTC
TRBD2,.,TRBV5-4,TRBJ2-7,CASSSPGLAHYEQYF,TGTGCCAGCAGCTCGCCGGGACTAGCGCACTACGAGCAGTACTTC
.,.,TRBV6-4,TRBJ1-5,CASRRGYSNQPQHF,TGTGCCAGCAGGAGGGGGTATAGCAATCAGCCCCAGCATTTT
TRBD1,few,TRBV30,TRBJ1-5,CAWSVQGRGRRNQPQHF,TGTGCCTGGAGTGTACAAGGCAGGGGGCGACGAAATCAGCCCCAGCATTTT
.,.,TRBV6-5,TRBJ2-7,CAARAGEVYEQYF,TGTGCCGCTAGGGCAGGGGAAGTCTACGAGCAGTACTTC
TRBD1,once,TRBV3-1/TRBV3-2,TRBJ2-1,CASSRMTGGYNEQFF,TGTGCCAGCAGCCGGATGACAGGGGGGTACAATGAGCAGTTCTTC
.,once,TRBV7-3,TRBJ1-1,CASSSFETGTEAFF,TGTGCCAGCAGCTCATTTGAAACCGGTACTGAAGCTTTCTTT
.,.,TRBV7-9,TRBJ2-2,CASSRDWQDGELFF,TGTGCCAGCAGCCGTGACTGGCAGGACGGGGAGCTGTTTTTT
TRBD1,.,TRBV5-1,TRBJ2-2,CASSLIISGGLRSNTGELFF,TGCGCCAGCAGCTTGATTATATCAGGGGGCCTGAGATCGAACACCGGGGAGCTGTTTTTT
.,.,TRBV5-1,TRBJ2-2,CASSLEDSINTGELFF,TGCGCCAGCAGCTTGGAGGACAGTATAAACACCGGGGAGCTGTTTTTT
TRBD1,.,TRBV6-6,TRBJ1-1,CASSYSFPGQTEAFF,TGTGCCAGCAGTTACTCTTTTCCGGGACAGACTGAAGCTTTCTTT
.,.,TRBV19,TRBJ2-7,CASSVGFSSYEQYF,TGTGCCAGTAGTGTGGGATTTAGCTCCTACGAGCAGTACTTC
.,.,TRBV7-2,TRBJ2-4,CASSSSFSNRLAKNIQYF,TGTGCCAGCAGCTCATCATTTTCGAACAGATTAGCCAAAAACATTCAGTACTTC
.,.,TRBV5-6,TRBJ1-6,CASSSWMFGSPLHF,TGTGCCAGCAGCTCTTGGATGTTCGGGTCACCCCTCCACTTT
.,medium-sized,TRBV19,TRBJ1-3,CASSNSYSGNTIYF,TGTGCCAGTAGTAACAGCTACTCTGGAAACACCATATATTTT
.,once,TRBV11-3,TRBJ1-1,CASSLVSGAEAFF,TGTGCCAGCAGCTTAGTATCCGGGGCTGAAGCTTTCTTT
.,.,TRBV7-8,TRBJ1-3,CASSSGGARGNTIYF,TGTGCCAGCAGCTCCGGAGGGGCGCGGGGAAACACCATATATTTT
TRBD1,.,TRBV5-1,TRBJ2-3,CASSSGTGGGGGTDTQYF,TGCGCCAGCAGCTCTGGGACAGGGGGCGGCGGTGGCACAGATACGCAGTATTTT
TRBD1,.,TRBV19,TRBJ1-2,CASNLDRGGGYGYTF,TGTGCCAGTAACCTCGACAGGGGAGGAGGCTATGGCTACACCTTC
.,.,TRBV6-5,TRBJ2-4,CASSTGLAKNIQYF,TGTGCCAGCAGCACAGGGCTAGCCAAAAACATTCAGTACTTC
.,.,TRBV7-2,TRBJ2-3,CASSLGATWRTDTQYF,TGTGCCAGCAGCTTAGGGGCCACCTGGAGAACAGATACGCAGTATTTT
.,.,TRBV30,TRBJ2-2,CAWGSAGSNTGELFF,TGTGCCTGGGGATCGGCTGGTTCCAACACCGGGGAGCTGTTTTTT
TRBD1,.,TRBV15,TRBJ1-1,CATSRGTGNTEAFF,TGTGCCACCAGCAGAGGGACAGGGAACACTGAAGCTTTCTTT
TRBD1,.,TRBV9,TRBJ2-4,CASSVGTGGYIQYF,TGTGCCAGCAGCGTCGGGACAGGGGGGTACATTCAGTACTTC
.,.,TRBV6-1,TRBJ2-4,CASSEAGGQTGRQLSKNIQYF,TGTGCCAGCAGTGAAGCGGGGGGACAGACCGGGCGGCAATTGTCCAAAAACATTCAGTACTTC
.,.,TRBV5-5,TRBJ2-2,CASSQAPGEGEAGELFF,TGTGCCAGCAGTCAGGCCCCTGGAGAGGGTGAAGCCGGGGAGCTGTTTTTT
.,.,TRBV28,TRBJ2-7,CASSFLNEQYF,TGTGCCAGCAGTTTTTTGAACGAGCAGTACTTC
TRBD1,.,TRBV7-2,TRBJ1-6,CASSFPTGGGSPLHF,TGTGCCAGCAGCTTCCCGACAGGGGGTGGTTCACCCCTCCACTTT
TRBD1,.,TRBV25-1,TRBJ1-6,CASRGDRVNSPLHF,TGTGCCAGCAGAGGGGACAGAGTCAATTCACCCCTCCACTTT
TRBD1,.,TRBV23-1,TRBJ1-1,CASGQGKTEAFF,TGCGCCAGCGGACAGGGCAAAACTGAAGCTTTCTTT
.,.,TRBV28,TRBJ1-6,CASSLWDSLGSPLHF,TGTGCCAGCAGTTTATGGGACAGTTTGGGGTCACCCCTCCACTTT
.,.,TRBV5-1,TRBJ2-2,CASSLASRNTGELFF,TGCGCCAGCAGCTTGGCCAGCCGGAACACCGGGGAGCTGTTTTTT
.,.,TRBV6-6,TRBJ2-4,CASSNTGLAKNIQYF,TGTGCCAGCAGTAATACAGGTTTAGCCAAAAACATTCAGTACTTC
.,.,TRBV18,TRBJ2-1,CASSPRQGLNEQFF,TGTGCCAGCTCACCGAGACAGGGACTAAATGAGCAGTTCTTC
TRBD1,.,TRBV30,TRBJ2-3,CAWSKGQGTDTQYF,TGTGCCTGGAGTAAAGGACAGGGCACAGATACGCAGTATTTT
TRBD2,.,TRBV11-3,TRBJ2-1,CASSLSGSYNEQFF,TGTGCCAGCAGCCTTAGCGGGAGTTACAATGAGCAGTTCTTC
.,.,TRBV2,TRBJ1-2,CASILQTLYGYTF,TGTGCCAGCATCTTACAGACCCTCTATGGCTACACCTTC
.,.,TRBV5-1,TRBJ1-4,CASSQDRTQEKLFF,TGCGCCAGCAGCCAGGACAGAACCCAAGAAAAACTGTTTTTT
TRBD2,once,TRBV2,TRBJ2-1,CASGTSSYNEQFF,TGTGCCAGCGGGACTAGCTCCTACAATGAGCAGTTCTTC
.,.,TRBV18,TRBJ2-4,CASSPGESVNIQYF,TGTGCCAGCTCACCGGGGGAAAGTGTAAACATTCAGTACTTC
.,.,TRBV5-1,TRBJ2-2,CASSLIAGTGELFF,TGCGCCAGCAGCTTAATTGCAGGGACCGGGGAGCTGTTTTTT
.,.,TRBV19,TRBJ1-1,CASSIESGPNTEAFF,TGTGCCAGTAGTATAGAAAGCGGCCCGAACACTGAAGCTTTCTTT
.,.,TRBV2,TRBJ1-3,CASRLQASGNTIYF,TGTGCCAGCAGATTACAGGCGTCTGGAAACACCATATATTTT
.,.,TRBV9,TRBJ2-2,CASGPQGGNTGELFF,TGTGCCAGCGGCCCCCAAGGGGGGAACACCGGGGAGCTGTTTTTT
TRBD1,.,TRBV6-4,TRBJ2-1,CASSPGTGTYNEQFF,TGTGCCAGCAGCCCCGGGACAGGGACCTACAATGAGCAGTTCTTC
TRBD1,.,TRBV10-3,TRBJ2-2,CAISEPGQGNTGELFF,TGTGCCATCAGTGAACCGGGACAGGGTAACACCGGGGAGCTGTTTTTT